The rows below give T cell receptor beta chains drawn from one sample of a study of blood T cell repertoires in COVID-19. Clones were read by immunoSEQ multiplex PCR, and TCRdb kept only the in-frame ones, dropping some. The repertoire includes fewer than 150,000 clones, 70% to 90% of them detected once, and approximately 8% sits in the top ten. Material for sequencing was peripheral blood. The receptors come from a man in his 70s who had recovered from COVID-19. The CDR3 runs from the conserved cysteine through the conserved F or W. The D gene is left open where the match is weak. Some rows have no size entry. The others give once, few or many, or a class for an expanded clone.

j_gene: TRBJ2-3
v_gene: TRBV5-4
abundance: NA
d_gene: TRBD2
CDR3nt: TGTGCCAGCAGCTCCTACTGGACTAGCACGCAGTATTTT
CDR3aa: CASSSYWTSTQYF

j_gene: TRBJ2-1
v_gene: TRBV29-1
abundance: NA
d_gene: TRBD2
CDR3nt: TGCAGCGGAAATAGTCTAGCGGGAGGGTCCTACAATGAGCAGTTCTTC
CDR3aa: CSGNSLAGGSYNEQFF

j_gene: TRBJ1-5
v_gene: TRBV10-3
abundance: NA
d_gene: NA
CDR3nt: TGTGCCATCAGTGAAGCGGGGGGGTTCCAGCCCCAGCATTTT
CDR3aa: CAISEAGGFQPQHF

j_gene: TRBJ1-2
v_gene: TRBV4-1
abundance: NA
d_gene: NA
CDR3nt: TGCGCCAGCAGCCAAGATTACACGACTCAGAGCGGTGGCTACACCTTC
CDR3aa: CASSQDYTTQSGGYTF

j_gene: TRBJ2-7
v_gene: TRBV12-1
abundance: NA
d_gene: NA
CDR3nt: TGTGCCAGCAGCGAGTGGAGACAGACAAAACCCTACGAGCAGTACTTC
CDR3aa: CASSEWRQTKPYEQYF

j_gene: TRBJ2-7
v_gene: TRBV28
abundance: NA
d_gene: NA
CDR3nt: TGTGCCACACGGGGTCAGGGGGGATCCTACGAGCAGTACTTC
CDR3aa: CATRGQGGSYEQYF

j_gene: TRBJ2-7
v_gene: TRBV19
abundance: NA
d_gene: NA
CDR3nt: TGTGCCAGTAGTACCAGGGGCTACGAGCAGTACTTC
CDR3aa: CASSTRGYEQYF

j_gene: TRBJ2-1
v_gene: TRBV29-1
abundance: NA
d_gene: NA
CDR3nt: TGCAGCGTAAAGAGACAGCGAACCTACAATGAGCAGTTCTTC
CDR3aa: CSVKRQRTYNEQFF

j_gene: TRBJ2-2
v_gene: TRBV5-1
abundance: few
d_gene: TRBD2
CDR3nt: TGCGCCAGCAGCTTCATAGGCGGGGGGAACACCGGGGAGCTGTTTTTT
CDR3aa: CASSFIGGGNTGELFF

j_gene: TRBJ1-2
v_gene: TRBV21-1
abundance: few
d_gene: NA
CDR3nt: TGTGCCAGCAGCAAAGAAAACCGGGCCGGGGGCTATGGCTACACCTTC
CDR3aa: CASSKENRAGGYGYTF

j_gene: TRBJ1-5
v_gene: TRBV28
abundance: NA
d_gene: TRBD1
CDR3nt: TGTGCCAGCAGTTTGCCCGGGACAGGGGGCTCAGCCCAGCATTTT
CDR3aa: CASSLPGTGGSAQHF

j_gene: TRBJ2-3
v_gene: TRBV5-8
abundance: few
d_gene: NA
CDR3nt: TGTGCCAGCAGCTCCAGCGGCCGCACAGATACGCAGTATTTT
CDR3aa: CASSSSGRTDTQYF

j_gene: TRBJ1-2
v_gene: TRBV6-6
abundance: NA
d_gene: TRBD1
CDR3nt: TGTGCCAGCAACCATCCCGGGACAGGGGTAGGCTACACCTTC
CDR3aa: CASNHPGTGVGYTF

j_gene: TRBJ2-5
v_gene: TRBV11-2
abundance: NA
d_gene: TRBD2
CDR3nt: TGTGCCAGCAGCACGAACGGGGGGGACGGAGAGACCCAGTACTTC
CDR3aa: CASSTNGGDGETQYF

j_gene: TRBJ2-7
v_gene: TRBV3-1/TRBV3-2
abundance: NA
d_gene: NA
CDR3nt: TGTGCCAGACTTCAGGGGCAGGTGTGCGAGCAGTACTTC
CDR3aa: CARLQGQVCEQYF

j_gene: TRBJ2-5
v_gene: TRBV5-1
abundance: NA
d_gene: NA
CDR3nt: TGCGCCAGCAGCTTGGAGGGGGCGGGGGAGACCCAGTACTTC
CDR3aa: CASSLEGAGETQYF

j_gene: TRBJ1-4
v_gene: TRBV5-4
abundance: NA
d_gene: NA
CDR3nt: TGTGCCAGCAGCTTGGCCAGGGGAGGGGGTAGTGAAAAACTGTTTTTT
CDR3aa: CASSLARGGGSEKLFF

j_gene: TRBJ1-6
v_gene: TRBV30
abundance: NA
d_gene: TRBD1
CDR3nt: TGTGCCTGGAATCCCGGGACAGGTTTATCACCCCTCCACTTT
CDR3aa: CAWNPGTGLSPLHF

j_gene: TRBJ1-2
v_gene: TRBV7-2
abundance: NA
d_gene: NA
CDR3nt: TGTGCCAGCAGCTTACCAGGGGAAGGCTACACCTTC
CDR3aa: CASSLPGEGYTF

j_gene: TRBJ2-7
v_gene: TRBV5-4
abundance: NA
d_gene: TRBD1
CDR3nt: TGTGCCAGCAGCTTCCCGACAGGGTTGTCACACGAGCAGTACTTC
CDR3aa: CASSFPTGLSHEQYF

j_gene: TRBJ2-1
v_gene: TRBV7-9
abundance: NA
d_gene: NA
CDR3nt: TGTGCCAGCAGCTTTTCCGAGTACAATGAGCAGTTCTTC
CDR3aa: CASSFSEYNEQFF

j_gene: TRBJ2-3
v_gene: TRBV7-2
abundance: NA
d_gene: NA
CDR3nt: TGTGCCAGCAGCTTAGGTGGGGCGACCCTCGGTACGCAGTATTTT
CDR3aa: CASSLGGATLGTQYF

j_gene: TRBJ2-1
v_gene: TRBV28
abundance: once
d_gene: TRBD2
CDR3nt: TGTGGATCGGGGACTAGCGCTTACAATGAGCAGTTCTTC
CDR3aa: CGSGTSAYNEQFF

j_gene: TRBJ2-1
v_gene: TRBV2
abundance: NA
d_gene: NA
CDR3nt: TGTGCCAGCAGTGAAGCGCTTCCCAGGTCCTACAATGAGCAGTTCTTC
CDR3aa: CASSEALPRSYNEQFF

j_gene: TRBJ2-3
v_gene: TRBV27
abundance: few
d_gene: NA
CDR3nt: TGTGCCAGCAGTCCACGCAGGGTATGGACAGATACGCAGTATTTT
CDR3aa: CASSPRRVWTDTQYF

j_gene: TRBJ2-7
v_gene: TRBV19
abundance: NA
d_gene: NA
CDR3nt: TGTGCCAGTAGTGTCAGGGTTGCGTCGGGGCAGTACTTC
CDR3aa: CASSVRVASGQYF

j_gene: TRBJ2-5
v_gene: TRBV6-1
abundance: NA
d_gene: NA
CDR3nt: TGTGCCAGCAGTGAAGATCCCTTCGGGATTGAGACCCAGTACTTC
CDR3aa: CASSEDPFGIETQYF

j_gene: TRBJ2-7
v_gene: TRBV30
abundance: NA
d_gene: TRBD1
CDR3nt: TGTGCCTGGACTGAGCCGGACAGGGTGTCCTACGAGCAGTACTTC
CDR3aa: CAWTEPDRVSYEQYF

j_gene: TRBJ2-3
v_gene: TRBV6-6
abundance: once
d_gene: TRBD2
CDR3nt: TGTGCCAGCAGGCCAGCGGGGGTGGGCACAGATACGCAGTATTTT
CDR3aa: CASRPAGVGTDTQYF

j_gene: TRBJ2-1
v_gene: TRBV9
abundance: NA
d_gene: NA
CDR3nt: TGTGCCAGCAGCGTACTTCGCGGTGAGCAGTTCTTC
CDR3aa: CASSVLRGEQFF

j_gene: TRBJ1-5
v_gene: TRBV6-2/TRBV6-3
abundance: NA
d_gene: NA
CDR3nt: TGTGCCAGCAGCTCGCGGGGTACTAGCAATCAGCCCCAGCATTTT
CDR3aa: CASSSRGTSNQPQHF

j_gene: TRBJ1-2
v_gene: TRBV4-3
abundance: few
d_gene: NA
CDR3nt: TGCGCCAGCACGGAGGAGGTGACCCCCACAAACTATGGCTACACCTTC
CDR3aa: CASTEEVTPTNYGYTF

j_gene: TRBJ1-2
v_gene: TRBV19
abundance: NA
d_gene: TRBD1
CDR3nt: TGTGCCAGTAGTAAGATAACCGGACAGGGCAGTTATGGCTACACCTTC
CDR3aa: CASSKITGQGSYGYTF

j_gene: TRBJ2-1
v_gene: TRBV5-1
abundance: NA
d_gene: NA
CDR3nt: TGCGCCAGCAGCGGGGAGACCTACAATGAGCAGTTCTTC
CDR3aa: CASSGETYNEQFF

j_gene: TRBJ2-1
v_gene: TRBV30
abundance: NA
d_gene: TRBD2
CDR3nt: TGTGCCTGTACTAGCGGATACAATGAGCAGTTCTTC
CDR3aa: CACTSGYNEQFF

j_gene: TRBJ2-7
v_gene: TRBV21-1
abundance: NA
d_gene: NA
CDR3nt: TGTGCCAGCAGCAAGACCCCGGGGGGGGCCACCTCCTACGAGCAGTACTTC
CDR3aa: CASSKTPGGATSYEQYF

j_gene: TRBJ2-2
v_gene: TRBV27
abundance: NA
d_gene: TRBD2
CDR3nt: TGTGCCAGCAGTTTCTCGCTAGCGGGCACCGGGGAGCTGTTTTTT
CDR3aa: CASSFSLAGTGELFF

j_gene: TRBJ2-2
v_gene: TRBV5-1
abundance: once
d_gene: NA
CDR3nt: TGCGCCAGCAGCTTCGCACCTCAGACTGGAGCGAACACCGGGGAGCTGTTTTTT
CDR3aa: CASSFAPQTGANTGELFF

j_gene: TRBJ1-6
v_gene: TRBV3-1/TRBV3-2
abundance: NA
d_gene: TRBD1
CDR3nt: TGTGCCAGCAGCCAAAGGAGGGACAGCCTTAATTCACCCCTCCACTTT
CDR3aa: CASSQRRDSLNSPLHF

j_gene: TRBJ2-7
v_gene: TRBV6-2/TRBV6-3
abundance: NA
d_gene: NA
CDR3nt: TGTGCCAGCAGTTACGTAAGCAACTACGAGCAGTACTTC
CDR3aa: CASSYVSNYEQYF

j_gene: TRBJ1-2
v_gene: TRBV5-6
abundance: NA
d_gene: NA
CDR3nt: TGTGCCAGCAGCGTTGGTGGGCTTAACTATGGCTACACCTTC
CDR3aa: CASSVGGLNYGYTF

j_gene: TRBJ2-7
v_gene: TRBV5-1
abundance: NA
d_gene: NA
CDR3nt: TGCGCCAGCAGCCAAAAGGGGCAGGGATTCTACGAGCAGTACTTC
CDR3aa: CASSQKGQGFYEQYF

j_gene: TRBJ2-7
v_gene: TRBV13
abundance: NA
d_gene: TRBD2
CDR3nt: TGTGCCAGCAGCTCAGCCTCGGGACTAGCGGGGGATCCCTACGAGCAGTACTTC
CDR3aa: CASSSASGLAGDPYEQYF

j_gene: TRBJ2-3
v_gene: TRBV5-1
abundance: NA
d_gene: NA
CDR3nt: TGCGCCAGCATGACCGGGGACAACACAGATACGCAGTATTTT
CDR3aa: CASMTGDNTDTQYF

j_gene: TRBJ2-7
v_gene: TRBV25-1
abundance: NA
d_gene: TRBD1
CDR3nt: TGTGCCAGCAGCCCACGGGGACAGGCCTACGAGCAGTACTTC
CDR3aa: CASSPRGQAYEQYF

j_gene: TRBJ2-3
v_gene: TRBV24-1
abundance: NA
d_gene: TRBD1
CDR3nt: TGTGCCACCAGTTCATTTGGGACAGAGGACTCCACAGATACGCAGTATTTT
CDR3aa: CATSSFGTEDSTDTQYF